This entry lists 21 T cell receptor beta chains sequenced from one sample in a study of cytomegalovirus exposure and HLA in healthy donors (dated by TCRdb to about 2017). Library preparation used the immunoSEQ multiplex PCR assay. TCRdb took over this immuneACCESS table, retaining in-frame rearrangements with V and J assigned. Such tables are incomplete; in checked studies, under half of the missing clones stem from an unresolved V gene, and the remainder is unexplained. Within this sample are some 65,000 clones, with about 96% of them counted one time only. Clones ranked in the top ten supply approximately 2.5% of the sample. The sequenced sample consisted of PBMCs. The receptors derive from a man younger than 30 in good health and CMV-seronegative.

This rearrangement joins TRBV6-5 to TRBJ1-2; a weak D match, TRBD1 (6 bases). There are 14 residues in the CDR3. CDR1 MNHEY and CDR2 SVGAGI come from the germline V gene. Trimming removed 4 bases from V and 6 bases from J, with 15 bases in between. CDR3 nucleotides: TGTGCCAGCAGTTGGCGGGGGGCGGAAAATGGCTACACCTTC. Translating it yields CASSWRGAENGYTF.

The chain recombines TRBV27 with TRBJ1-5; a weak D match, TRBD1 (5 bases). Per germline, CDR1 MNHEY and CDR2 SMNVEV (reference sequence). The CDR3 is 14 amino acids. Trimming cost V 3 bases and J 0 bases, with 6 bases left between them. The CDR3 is CASSFRGSNQPQHF. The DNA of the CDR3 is TGTGCCAGCAGTTTTAGGGGTAGCAATCAGCCCCAGCATTTT.

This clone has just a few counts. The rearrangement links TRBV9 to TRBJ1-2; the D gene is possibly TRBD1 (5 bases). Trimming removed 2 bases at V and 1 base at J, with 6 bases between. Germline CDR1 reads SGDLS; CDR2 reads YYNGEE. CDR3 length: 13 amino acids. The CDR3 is CASSVTDNYGYTF. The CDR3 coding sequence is TGTGCCAGCAGCGTGACAGATAACTATGGCTACACCTTC. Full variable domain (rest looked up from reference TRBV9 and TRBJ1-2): DSGVTQTPKHLITATGQRVTLRCSPRSGDLSVYWYQQSLDQGLQFLIQYYNGEERAKGNILERFSAQQFPDLHSELNLSSLELGDSALYFCASSVTDNYGYTFGSGTRLTVV.

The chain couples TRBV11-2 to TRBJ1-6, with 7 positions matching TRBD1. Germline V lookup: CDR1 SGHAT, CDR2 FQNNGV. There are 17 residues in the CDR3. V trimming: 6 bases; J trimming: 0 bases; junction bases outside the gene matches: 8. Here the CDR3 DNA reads TGTGCCAGCAGTCCCACAGGGGTCAACTCCTATAATTCACCCCTCCACTTT. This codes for CASSPTGVNSYNSPLHF. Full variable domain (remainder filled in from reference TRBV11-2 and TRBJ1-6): EAGVAQSPRYKIIEKRQSVAFWCNPISGHATLYWYQQILGQGPKLLIQFQNNGVVDDSQLPKDRFSAERLKGVDSTLKIQPAKLEDSAVYLCASSPTGVNSYNSPLHFGNGTRLTVT.

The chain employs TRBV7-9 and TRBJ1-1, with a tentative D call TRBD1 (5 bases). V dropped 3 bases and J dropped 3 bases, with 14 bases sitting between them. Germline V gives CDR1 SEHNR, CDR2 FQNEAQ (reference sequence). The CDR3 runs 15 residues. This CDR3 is CASSLIIGEYTEAFF. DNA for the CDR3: TGTGCCAGCAGCTTGATAATAGGGGAATACACTGAAGCTTTCTTT.

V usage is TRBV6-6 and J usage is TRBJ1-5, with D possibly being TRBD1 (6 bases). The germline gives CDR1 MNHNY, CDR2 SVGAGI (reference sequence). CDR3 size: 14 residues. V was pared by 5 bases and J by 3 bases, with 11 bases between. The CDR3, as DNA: TGTGCCAGCAGTAGCCGACAGGTCAATCAGCCCCAGCATTTT. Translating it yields CASSSRQVNQPQHF.

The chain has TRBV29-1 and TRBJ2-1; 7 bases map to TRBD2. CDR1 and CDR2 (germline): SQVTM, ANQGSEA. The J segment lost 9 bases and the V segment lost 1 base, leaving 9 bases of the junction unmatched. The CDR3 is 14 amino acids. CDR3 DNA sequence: TGCAGCGTTGAAGCGGGAGGATCTATCGGTGAGCAGTTCTTC. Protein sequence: CSVEAGGSIGEQFF.

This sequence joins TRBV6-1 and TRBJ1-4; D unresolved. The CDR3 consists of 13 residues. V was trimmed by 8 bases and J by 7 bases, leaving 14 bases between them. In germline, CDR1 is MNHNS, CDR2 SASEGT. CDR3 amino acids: CASGVGGSEKLFF. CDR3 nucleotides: TGTGCCAGCGGCGTGGGAGGGAGTGAAAAACTGTTTTTT.

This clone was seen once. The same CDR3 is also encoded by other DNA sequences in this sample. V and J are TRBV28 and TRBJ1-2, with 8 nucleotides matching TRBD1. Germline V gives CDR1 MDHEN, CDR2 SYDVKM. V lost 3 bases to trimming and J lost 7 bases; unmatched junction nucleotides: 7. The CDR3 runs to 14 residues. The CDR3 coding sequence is TGTGCCAGCAGTTTGCCCGGACAGGGAGGTGGCTACACCTTC. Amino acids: CASSLPGQGGGYTF.

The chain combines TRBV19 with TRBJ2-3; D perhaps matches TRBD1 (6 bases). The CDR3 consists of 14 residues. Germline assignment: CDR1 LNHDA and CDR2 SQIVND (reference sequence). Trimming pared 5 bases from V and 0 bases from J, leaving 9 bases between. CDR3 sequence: CASSSTGSTDTQYF. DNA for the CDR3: TGTGCCAGTAGTTCTACAGGGAGCACAGATACGCAGTATTTT.

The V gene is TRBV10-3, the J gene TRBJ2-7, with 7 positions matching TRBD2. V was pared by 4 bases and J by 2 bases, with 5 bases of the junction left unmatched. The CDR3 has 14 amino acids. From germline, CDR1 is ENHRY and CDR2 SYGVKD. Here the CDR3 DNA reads TGTGCCATCAGTGTTGCTAGCGGAACCTACGAGCAGTACTTC. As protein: CAISVASGTYEQYF.

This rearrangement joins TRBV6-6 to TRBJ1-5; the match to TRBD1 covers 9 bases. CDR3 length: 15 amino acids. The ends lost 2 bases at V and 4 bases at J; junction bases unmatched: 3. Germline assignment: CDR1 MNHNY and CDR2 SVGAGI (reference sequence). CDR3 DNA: TGTGCCAGCAGTTACACTGGACAGGGGAATCAGCCCCAGCATTTT. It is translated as CASSYTGQGNQPQHF.

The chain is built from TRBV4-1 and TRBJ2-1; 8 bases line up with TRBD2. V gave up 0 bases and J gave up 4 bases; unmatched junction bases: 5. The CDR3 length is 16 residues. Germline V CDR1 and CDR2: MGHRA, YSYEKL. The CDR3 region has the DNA TGCGCCAGCAGCCAAGATCTAGCGGGTCTATACAATGAGCAGTTCTTC. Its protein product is CASSQDLAGLYNEQFF.

The CDR3, as DNA: TGTGCCAGCAGTTACGGGACAGGGCCCGGGGCCAACGTCCTGACTTTC. Translated: CASSYGTGPGANVLTF. The V gene is TRBV6-5, the J gene TRBJ2-6, with 9 bases identical to TRBD1. The CDR3 has 16 residues. The junction had 3 bases not matched to a gene; V was cut back by 2 bases and J by 4 bases. The V gene's germline CDR1 is MNHEY and CDR2 SVGAGI.

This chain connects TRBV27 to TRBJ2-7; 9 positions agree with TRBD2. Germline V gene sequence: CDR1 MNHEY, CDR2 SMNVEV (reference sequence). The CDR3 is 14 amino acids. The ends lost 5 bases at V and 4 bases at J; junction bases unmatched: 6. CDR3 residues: CASSHSGSRYEQYF. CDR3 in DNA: TGTGCCAGCAGTCATAGCGGGAGTAGGTACGAGCAGTACTTC.

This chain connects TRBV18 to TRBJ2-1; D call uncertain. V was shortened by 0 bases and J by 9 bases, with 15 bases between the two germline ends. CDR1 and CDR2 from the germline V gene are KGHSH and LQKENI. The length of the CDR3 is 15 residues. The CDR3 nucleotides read TGTGCCAGCTCACCACCGTCTAGACCGATAAGTGAGCAGTTCTTC. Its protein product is CASSPPSRPISEQFF.

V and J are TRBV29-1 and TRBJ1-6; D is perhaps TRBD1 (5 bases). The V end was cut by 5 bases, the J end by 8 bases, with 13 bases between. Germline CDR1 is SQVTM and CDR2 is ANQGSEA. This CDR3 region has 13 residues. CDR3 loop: CSVRAREDSPLHF. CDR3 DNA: TGCAGCGTTAGGGCCAGGGAGGATTCACCCCTCCACTTT.

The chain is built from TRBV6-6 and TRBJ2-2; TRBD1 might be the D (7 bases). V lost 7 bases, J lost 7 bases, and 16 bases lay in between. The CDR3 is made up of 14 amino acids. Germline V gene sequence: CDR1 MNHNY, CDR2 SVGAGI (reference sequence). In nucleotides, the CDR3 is TGTGCCAGCACGACCGACAGGGAGGACGGGGAGCTGTTTTTT. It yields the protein CASTTDREDGELFF.

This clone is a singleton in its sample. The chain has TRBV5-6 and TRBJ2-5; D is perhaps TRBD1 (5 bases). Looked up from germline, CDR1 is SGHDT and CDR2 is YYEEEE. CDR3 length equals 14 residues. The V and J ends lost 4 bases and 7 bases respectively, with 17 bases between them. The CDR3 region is CASSPPRRAATQYF. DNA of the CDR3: TGTGCCAGCAGCCCGCCGCGCAGGGCGGCGACCCAGTACTTC.

The DNA of the CDR3 is TGCGCCAGCAGCCTCATGGACTCCGGGGAGCTGTTTTTT. Translation gives CASSLMDSGELFF. The chain is built from TRBV4-1 and TRBJ2-2, with D perhaps TRBD2 (5 bases). Germline CDR1 reads MGHRA; CDR2 reads YSYEKL. The CDR3 loop spans 13 amino acids. V gave up 4 bases and J gave up 6 bases, with 9 bases separating them.

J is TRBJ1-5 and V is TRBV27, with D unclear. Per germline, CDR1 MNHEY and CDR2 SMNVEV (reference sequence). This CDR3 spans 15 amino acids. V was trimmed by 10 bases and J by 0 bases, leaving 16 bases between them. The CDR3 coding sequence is TGTGCCATCCTGAGGGCAGGAGATAGCAATCAGCCCCAGCATTTT. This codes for CAILRAGDSNQPQHF.